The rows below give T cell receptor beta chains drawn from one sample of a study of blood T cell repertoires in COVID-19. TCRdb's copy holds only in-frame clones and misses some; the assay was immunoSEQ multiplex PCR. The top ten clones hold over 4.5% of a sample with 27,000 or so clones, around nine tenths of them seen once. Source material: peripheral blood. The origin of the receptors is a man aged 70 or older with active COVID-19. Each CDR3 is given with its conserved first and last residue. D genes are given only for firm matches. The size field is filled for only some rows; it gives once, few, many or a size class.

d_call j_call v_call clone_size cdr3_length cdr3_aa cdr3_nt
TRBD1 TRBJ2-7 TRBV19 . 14 CASSIGTGDYEQYF TGTGCCAGTAGTATCGGGACAGGGGACTACGAGCAGTACTTC
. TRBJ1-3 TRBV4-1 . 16 CASSHAMRARGNTIYF TGCGCCAGCAGCCACGCCATGAGGGCAAGAGGAAACACCATATATTTT
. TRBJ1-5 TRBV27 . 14 CASSPTGINQPQHF TGTGCCAGCAGTCCCACAGGAATCAATCAGCCCCAGCATTTT
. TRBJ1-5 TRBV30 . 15 CAWSVPGFGNQPQHF TGTGCCTGGAGTGTACCAGGGTTCGGCAATCAGCCCCAGCATTTT
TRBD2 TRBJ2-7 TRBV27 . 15 CASSSRLAGLYEQYF TGTGCCAGCAGTTCAAGACTAGCGGGGCTATACGAGCAGTACTTC
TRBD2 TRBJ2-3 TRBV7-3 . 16 CASSTGLQGGADTQYF TGTGCCAGCAGCACGGGATTGCAGGGAGGGGCAGATACGCAGTATTTT
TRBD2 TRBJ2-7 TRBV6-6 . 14 CASARVAGAYEQYF TGTGCCAGCGCTCGGGTAGCGGGCGCCTACGAGCAGTACTTC
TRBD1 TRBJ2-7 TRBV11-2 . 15 CASSIGQGETYEQYF TGTGCCAGCAGCATAGGACAGGGGGAAACCTACGAGCAGTACTTC
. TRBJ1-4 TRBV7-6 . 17 CASSLRSGQFFNEKLFF TGTGCCAGCAGCCTTAGAAGTGGGCAGTTCTTTAATGAAAAACTGTTTTTT
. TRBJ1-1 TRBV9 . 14 CASSVGDIGTEAFF TGTGCCAGCAGCGTAGGGGACATTGGCACTGAAGCTTTCTTT
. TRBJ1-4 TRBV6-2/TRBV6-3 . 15 CASSYDSRRAEKLFF TGTGCCAGCAGTTATGACTCGCGCAGGGCTGAAAAACTGTTTTTT
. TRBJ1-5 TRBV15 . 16 CATSRDRVYSNQPQHF TGTGCCACCAGCAGAGACAGGGTATATAGCAATCAGCCCCAGCATTTT
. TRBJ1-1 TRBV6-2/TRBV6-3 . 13 CASSFRQGTEAFF TGTGCCAGCAGTTTCCGTCAGGGCACTGAAGCTTTCTTT
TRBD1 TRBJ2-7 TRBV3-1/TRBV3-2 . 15 CASSPDRGRTYEQYF TGTGCCAGCAGCCCCGACAGGGGGCGAACCTACGAGCAGTACTTC
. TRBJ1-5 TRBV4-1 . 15 CASSQDRGVGQPQHF TGCGCCAGCAGCCAAGATAGAGGTGTTGGGCAGCCCCAGCATTTT
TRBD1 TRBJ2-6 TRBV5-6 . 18 CASSARTGGAAGANVLTF TGTGCCAGCAGCGCGAGAACAGGGGGCGCAGCTGGGGCCAACGTCCTGACTTTC
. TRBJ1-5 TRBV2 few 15 CASSGRVASNQPQHF TGTGCCAGCAGTGGCCGGGTTGCTAGCAATCAGCCCCAGCATTTT
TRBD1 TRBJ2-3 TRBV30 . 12 CAWDRGPGTQYF TGTGCCTGGGACAGGGGGCCCGGTACGCAGTATTTT
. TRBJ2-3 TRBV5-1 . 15 CASSLVGGRTDTQYF TGCGCCAGCAGCTTGGTGGGGGGGCGCACAGATACGCAGTATTTT
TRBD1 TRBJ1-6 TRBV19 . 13 CASRAQGESPLHF TGTGCCAGTAGGGCCCAGGGGGAATCACCCCTCCACTTT
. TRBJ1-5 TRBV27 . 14 CASRPTGSNQPQHF TGTGCCAGCAGACCGACAGGTAGCAATCAGCCCCAGCATTTT
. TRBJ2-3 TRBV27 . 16 CASSPLGAPSTDTQYF TGTGCCAGCAGCCCTCTGGGGGCCCCGAGCACAGATACGCAGTATTTT
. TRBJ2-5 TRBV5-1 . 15 CASSLEVLGGETQYF TGCGCCAGCAGCCTGGAAGTACTCGGTGGAGAGACCCAGTACTTC
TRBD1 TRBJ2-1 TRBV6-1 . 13 CASSEDRAGEQFF TGTGCCAGCAGCGAAGACAGGGCAGGTGAGCAGTTCTTC
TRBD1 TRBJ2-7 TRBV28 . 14 CASRSGQGAHEQYF TGTGCCAGCAGGTCCGGACAGGGGGCTCACGAGCAGTACTTC
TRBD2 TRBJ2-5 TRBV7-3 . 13 CASSFGRAETQYF TGTGCCAGCAGCTTCGGGAGGGCGGAGACCCAGTACTTC
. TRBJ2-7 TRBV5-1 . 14 CASSLAGLESEQYF TGCGCCAGCAGCTTGGCTGGGCTTGAGTCCGAGCAGTACTTC
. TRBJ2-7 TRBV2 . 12 CASSPRSYEQYF TGTGCCAGCAGTCCCCGCTCCTACGAGCAGTACTTC
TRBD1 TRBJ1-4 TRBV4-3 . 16 CASSLKTTGVREKLFF TGCGCCAGCAGCCTAAAGACGACAGGGGTACGGGAAAAACTGTTTTTT
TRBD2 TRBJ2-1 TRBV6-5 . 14 CATERGTGNNEQFF TGTGCCACCGAGCGGGGGACGGGGAACAATGAGCAGTTCTTC
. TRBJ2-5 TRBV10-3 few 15 CAISESEGGHETQYF TGTGCCATCAGTGAGTCGGAGGGGGGGCATGAGACCCAGTACTTC
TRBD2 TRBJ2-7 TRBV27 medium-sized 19 CASSLVNPGLAGLNYEQYF TGTGCCAGCAGTTTAGTCAATCCGGGACTAGCGGGTCTAAACTACGAGCAGTACTTC
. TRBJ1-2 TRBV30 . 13 CAWSINGGRGYTF TGTGCCTGGAGTATTAATGGGGGCCGTGGCTACACCTTC